This T cell receptor beta chain was sequenced during a study of blood T cell repertoires in COVID-19. Germline-derived CDR1 and CDR2 are LGHNA and YSLEER. V lost 0 bases to trimming and J lost 1 base, with 15 bases between them. The CDR3 is 17 amino acids. Measured with immunoSEQ multiplex PCR; TCRdb has only the in-frame clones, and not every one. Among about 70,000 clones, more than 75% were seen once, and the ten largest hold 9.5% to 15%. The specimen was peripheral blood. The V and J genes are TRBV4-3 and TRBJ1-1; maybe TRBD1 (6 bases). This receptor was taken from a human donor in a cohort sampled during active COVID-19. CDR3 sequence reads: CASSQDVAGAPNTEAFF. The CDR3 DNA sequence: TGCGCCAGCAGCCAAGACGTAGCAGGGGCCCCGAACACTGAAGCTTTCTTT.